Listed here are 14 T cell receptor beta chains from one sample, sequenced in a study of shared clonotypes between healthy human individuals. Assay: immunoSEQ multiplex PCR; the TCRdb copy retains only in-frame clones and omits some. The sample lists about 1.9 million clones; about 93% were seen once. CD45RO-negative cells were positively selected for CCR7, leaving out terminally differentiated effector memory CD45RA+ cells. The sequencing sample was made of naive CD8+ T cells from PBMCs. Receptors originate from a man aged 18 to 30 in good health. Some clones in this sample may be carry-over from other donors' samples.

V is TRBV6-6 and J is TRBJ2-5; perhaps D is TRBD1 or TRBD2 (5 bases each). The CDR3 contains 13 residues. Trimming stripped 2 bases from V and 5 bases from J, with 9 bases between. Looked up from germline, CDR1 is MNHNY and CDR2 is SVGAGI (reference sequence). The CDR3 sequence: CASSYPEGETQYF. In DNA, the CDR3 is TGTGCCAGCAGTTACCCTGAGGGGGAGACCCAGTACTTC.

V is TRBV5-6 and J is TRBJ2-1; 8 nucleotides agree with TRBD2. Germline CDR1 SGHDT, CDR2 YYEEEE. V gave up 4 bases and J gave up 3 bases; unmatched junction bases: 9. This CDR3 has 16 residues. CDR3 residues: CASSLRLAQRYNEQFF. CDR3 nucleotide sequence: TGTGCCAGCAGCCTACGACTAGCGCAGCGCTACAATGAGCAGTTCTTC.

CDR3 loop: CASADVGEAFF. CDR3 bases: TGTGCCAGCGCCGACGTTGGGGAAGCTTTCTTT. The chain couples TRBV7-9 to TRBJ1-1; D gene ambiguous. The V end was cut by 8 bases, the J end by 8 bases, with 12 bases between. CDR3 length equals 11 residues. From germline, CDR1 is SEHNR and CDR2 FQNEAQ (reference sequence).

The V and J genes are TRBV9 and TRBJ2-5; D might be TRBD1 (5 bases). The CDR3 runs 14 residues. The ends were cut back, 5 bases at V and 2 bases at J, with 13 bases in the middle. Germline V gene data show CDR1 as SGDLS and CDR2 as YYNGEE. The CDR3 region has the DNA TGTGCCAGCAGTGATAGACAGAATCAAGAGACCCAGTACTTC. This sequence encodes CASSDRQNQETQYF.

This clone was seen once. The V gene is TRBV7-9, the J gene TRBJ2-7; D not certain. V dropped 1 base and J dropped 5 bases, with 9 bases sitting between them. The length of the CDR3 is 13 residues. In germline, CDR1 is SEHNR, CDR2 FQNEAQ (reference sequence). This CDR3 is CASSLGGMHEQYF. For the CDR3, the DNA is TGTGCCAGCAGCTTAGGCGGAATGCACGAGCAGTACTTC.

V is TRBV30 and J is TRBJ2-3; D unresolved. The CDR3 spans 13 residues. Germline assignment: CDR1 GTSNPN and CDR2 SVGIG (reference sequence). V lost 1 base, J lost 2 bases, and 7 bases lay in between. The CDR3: CAWSAGPTDTQYF. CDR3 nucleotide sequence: TGTGCCTGGAGTGCCGGACCCACAGATACGCAGTATTTT.

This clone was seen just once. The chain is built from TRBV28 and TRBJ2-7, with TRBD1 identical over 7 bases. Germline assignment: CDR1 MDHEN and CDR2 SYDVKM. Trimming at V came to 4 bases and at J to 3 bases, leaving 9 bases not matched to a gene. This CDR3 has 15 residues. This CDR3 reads CASSSKTGVVYEQYF. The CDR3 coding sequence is TGTGCCAGCAGTTCGAAAACAGGGGTAGTCTACGAGCAGTACTTC.

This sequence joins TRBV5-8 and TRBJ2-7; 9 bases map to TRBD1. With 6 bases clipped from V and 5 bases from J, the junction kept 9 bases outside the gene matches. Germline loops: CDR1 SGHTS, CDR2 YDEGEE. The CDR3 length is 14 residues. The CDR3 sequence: CASTHTGGRDEQYF. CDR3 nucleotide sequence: TGTGCCAGCACCCACACAGGGGGCAGGGACGAGCAGTACTTC.

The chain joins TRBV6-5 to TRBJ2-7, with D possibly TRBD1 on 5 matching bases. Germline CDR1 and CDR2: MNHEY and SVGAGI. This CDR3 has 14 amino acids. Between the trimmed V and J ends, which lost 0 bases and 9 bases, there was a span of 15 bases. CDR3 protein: CASSYSVGPGGQYF. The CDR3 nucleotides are TGTGCCAGCAGTTACTCCGTGGGGCCAGGTGGGCAGTACTTC.

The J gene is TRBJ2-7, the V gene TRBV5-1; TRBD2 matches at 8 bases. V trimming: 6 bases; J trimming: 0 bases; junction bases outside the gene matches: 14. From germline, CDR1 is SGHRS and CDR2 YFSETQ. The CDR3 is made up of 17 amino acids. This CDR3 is CASTQGLAGYSSYEQYF. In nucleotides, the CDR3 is TGCGCCAGCACCCAGGGGCTAGCGGGCTACAGCTCCTACGAGCAGTACTTC.

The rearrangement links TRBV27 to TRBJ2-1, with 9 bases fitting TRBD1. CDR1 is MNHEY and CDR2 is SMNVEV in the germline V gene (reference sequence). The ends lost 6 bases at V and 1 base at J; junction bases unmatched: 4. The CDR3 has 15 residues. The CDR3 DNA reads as TGTGCCAGCAGCCAGGACAGGGGTTCCTACAATGAGCAGTTCTTC. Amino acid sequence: CASSQDRGSYNEQFF.

This chain's CDR3 is CASSRLYGDTQYF. Written as DNA, the CDR3 is TGTGCCAGCTCTAGGTTGTATGGAGATACGCAGTATTTT. The chain employs TRBV27 and TRBJ2-3; D remains ambiguous. The CDR3 has 13 amino acids. The germline CDR1 and CDR2 sequences are MNHEY and SMNVEV (reference sequence). V was cut by 8 bases and J by 5 bases, with 14 bases left in between.

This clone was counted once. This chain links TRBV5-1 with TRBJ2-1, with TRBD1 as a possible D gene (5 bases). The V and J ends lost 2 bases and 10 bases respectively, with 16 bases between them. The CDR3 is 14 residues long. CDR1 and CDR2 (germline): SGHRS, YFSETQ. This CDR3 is CASSLGQGITEQFF. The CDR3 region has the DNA TGCGCCAGCAGCTTAGGTCAGGGAATAACCGAGCAGTTCTTC.

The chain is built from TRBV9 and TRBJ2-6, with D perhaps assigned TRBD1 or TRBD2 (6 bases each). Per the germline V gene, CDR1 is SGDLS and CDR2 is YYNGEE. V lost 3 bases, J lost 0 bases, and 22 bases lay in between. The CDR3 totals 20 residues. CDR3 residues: CASSEGRTAPWGSGANVLTF. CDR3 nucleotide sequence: TGTGCCAGCAGCGAAGGGAGGACAGCCCCGTGGGGCTCTGGGGCCAACGTCCTGACTTTC.